A single TCR beta chain is shown here with its context. Antigen unknown. Germline loops: CDR1 SGHNT, CDR2 YYREEE (reference sequence). Trimming left V 2 bases short and J 15 bases short, with 18 bases between. This CDR3 comprises 13 residues. These data belong to a study of CD8+ T cells in alopecia areata. About the study: The investigators scored severity in treated patients by the percentage of affected scalp area.

Notes on the study in general: With tofacitinib ongoing, many expanded lesional clones persisted in both scalp and blood. Expanded CD8+ clones among the top 100, and scalp clonality, were significantly decreased by tofacitinib.

Sample treatment: oral pan-JAK inhibitor, 5-10 mg twice daily. Peripheral blood and lesional scalp punch biopsies were taken from alopecia areata patients. RNA extraction was followed by reverse transcription into cDNA, which acted as the sequencing template. Using immunoSEQ multiplex PCR, the repertoire was profiled, and TCRdb retains in-frame clones only, with some absent. The sample shows about 7,400 clones, roughly 60% of them seen only once. V usage is TRBV5-4 and J usage is TRBJ2-1; D remains ambiguous. Material: skin, obtained at week 4, from a patient treated with tofacitinib. This clonotype was obtained from a human donor with alopecia areata. The CDR3: CASSFPRARGRFF. CDR3 in DNA: TGTGCCAGCAGCTTTCCCCGGGCCCGAGGCAGGTTCTTC.